The 28 T cell receptor beta chains below were found in one sample sequenced in a study of blood T cells in healthy people across ages. A sample-barcoded 5' primer and a J-beta primer mix were used in a second PCR of roughly 7 to 11 cycles. TCRdb recomputed calls from the 5' RACE reads with MiXCR, one row per CDR3 protein. The table has 800,000 or so distinct CDR3 sequences, 20% to 25% seen once; the top ten hold roughly 3.8%. The sample was also reused in another study, on T cells of mothers and their children.

The material sequenced was blood. The source of these receptors is a boy under 18 in good health.

The chain has TRBV5-1 and TRBJ2-7; D unclear. V was cut by 0 bases and J by 3 bases, with 10 bases left in between. The CDR3 loop spans 14 amino acids. Germline loops: CDR1 SGHRS, CDR2 YFSETQ. This CDR3 is CASSLAQEHYEQYF. CDR3 sequence (DNA): TGCGCCAGCAGCTTGGCGCAGGAACACTACGAGCAGTACTTC. Full variable domain (remainder filled in from reference TRBV5-1 and TRBJ2-7): KAGVTQTPRYLIKTRGQQVTLSCSPISGHRSVSWYQQTPGQGLQFLFEYFSETQRNKGNFPGRFSGRQFSNSRSEMNVSTLELGDSALYLCASSLAQEHYEQYFGPGTRLTVT.

This chain connects TRBV7-8 to TRBJ2-3; 13 bases map to TRBD2. The germline CDR1 and CDR2 sequences are SGHVS and FQNEAQ. Trimming at V came to 6 bases and at J to 2 bases, leaving 5 bases not matched to a gene. The CDR3 length is 16 residues. The CDR3 sequence: CASSRGLAGVTDTQYF. The DNA for the CDR3 is TGTGCCAGCAGTCGCGGACTAGCGGGGGTCACAGATACGCAGTATTTT.

In this sample, this clonotype turned up a few times. This rearrangement joins TRBV24-1 to TRBJ2-1; 12 bases align to TRBD2. J lost 10 bases, V lost 0 bases, and 18 bases had no gene match. The CDR3 sequence is 20 residues long. Germline CDR1 KGHDR, CDR2 SFDVKD. CDR3: CATSDLRPYHRLAGEEEQFF. DNA of the CDR3: TGTGCCACCAGTGATTTGCGGCCATATCATCGACTAGCGGGAGAGGAGGAGCAGTTCTTC.

There are a few counts of this clonotype. The chain links TRBV28 to TRBJ2-7; D is unclear. This CDR3 spans 15 amino acids. Germline CDR1 is MDHEN and CDR2 is SYDVKM. The V end was cut by 5 bases, the J end by 6 bases, with 20 bases between. CDR3 nucleotide sequence: TGTGCCAGCAGTAAGGCGACCAGGAACCCTTTCGAGCAGTACTTC. Its translation is CASSKATRNPFEQYF.

In its sample, this clonotype was seen a few times. An end of the junction differs from the germline gene, which may be a read error. The rearrangement uses TRBV5-1 and TRBJ2-5, with D possibly being TRBD1 or TRBD2 (5 bases each). CDR3 length equals 14 residues. The germline gives CDR1 SGHRS, CDR2 YFSETQ. CDR3 region: CVSSPAGGRETQYF. In DNA form, the CDR3 reads TGCGTCAGCAGCCCGGCTGGGGGTAGAGAGACCCAGTACTTC. Drawing the rest from reference TRBV5-1 and TRBJ2-5, the complete variable domain is KAGVTQTPRYLIKTRGQQVTLSCSPISGHRSVSWYQQTPGQGLQFLFEYFSETQRNKGNFPGRFSGRQFSNSRSEMNVSTLELGDSALYLCVSSPAGGRETQYFGPGTRLLVL.

This chain connects TRBV27 to TRBJ1-6; D unclear. CDR1 and CDR2 (germline): MNHEY, SMNVEV (reference sequence). Trimming took 9 bases from V and 6 from J, leaving 12 bases between them. This CDR3 comprises 13 residues. CDR3 nucleotides: TGTGCCAGTTCCCCGGGAATTAATTCACCCCTCCACTTT. Translation gives CASSPGINSPLHF.

This clonotype occurred a few times. This sequence joins TRBV29-1 and TRBJ2-7; D uncertain. Gene TRBJ2-1 matches the end of the DNA better, so the J call may be wrong. The CDR3 totals 16 residues. The germline CDR1 and CDR2 sequences are SQVTM and ANQGSEA. The CDR3 nucleotides are TGCAGCGTTGAAGATCTTATGGTATCGGCCTACAATGAGCAGTTCTTC. As protein: CSVEDLMVSAYNEQFF.

This clonotype was detected only a few times. The gene calls are TRBV4-1 and TRBJ1-5, with D possibly TRBD1 on 5 matching bases. Germline V CDR1 and CDR2: MGHRA, YSYEKL. The length of the CDR3 is 14 residues. With 4 bases removed from V and 7 bases from J, the gap between germline ends came to 14 bases. The CDR3 region has the DNA TGCGCCAGCAGCCTCGGACACGTTTCCCAGCCCCAGCATTTT. Translating gives CASSLGHVSQPQHF.

On this clonotype itself: A much larger clone differs by one base, so this may be a read error. This chain uses TRBV14 with TRBJ2-1, with D hard to call. Germline V gene data show CDR1 as SGHDN and CDR2 as FVKESK. CDR3 size: 12 residues. Trimming removed 2 bases at V and 5 bases at J, with 4 bases between. The DNA of the CDR3 is TGTGCCAGCAGCCAATCGAACAATGAGCAGTTCTTC. It translates to CASSQSNNEQFF.

The chain links TRBV12-3 or TRBV12-4 to TRBJ2-7, with 11 positions matching TRBD2. V lost 2 bases and J lost 9; bases outside the gene matches: 6. The length of the CDR3 is 14 residues. The CDR3 bases are TGTGCCAGCAGTTTATGGTCTAGCGGGGGGCCGCAGTACTTC. This encodes CASSLWSSGGPQYF.

This sequence joins TRBV4-1 and TRBJ1-3, with no clear D. The CDR3 is 14 residues long. The germline CDR1 and CDR2 sequences are MGHRA and YSYEKL. V gave up 2 bases and J gave up 0 bases, with 5 bases separating them. The chain's CDR3 is CASSQRVSGNTIYF. Here the CDR3 DNA reads TGCGCCAGCAGCCAAAGAGTCTCTGGAAACACCATATATTTT.

The chain is built from TRBV27 and TRBJ1-4; D not certain. The CDR3 contains 16 residues. Germline-derived CDR1 and CDR2 are MNHEY and SMNVEV (reference sequence). V was clipped by 1 base and J by 0 bases, with 9 bases between them. The CDR3 loop is CASSLFGVATNEKLFF. CDR3 coding DNA: TGTGCCAGCAGTTTATTCGGGGTGGCAACTAATGAAAAACTGTTTTTT.

The V call is TRBV7-2, the J call TRBJ1-1; possible D gene TRBD1, 6 bases. Between the trimmed V and J ends, which lost 5 bases and 5 bases, there was a span of 18 bases. CDR3 size: 15 residues. Germline V gives CDR1 SGHTA, CDR2 FQGNSA. The CDR3 protein is CASSKGQPRNTEAFF. The CDR3 DNA is TGTGCCAGCAGCAAAGGACAGCCACGGAATACTGAAGCTTTCTTT.

This clonotype showed up just a few times. V and J are TRBV28 and TRBJ1-5; 9 bases line up with TRBD1. Germline V CDR1 and CDR2: MDHEN, SYDVKM. V lost 3 bases to trimming and J lost 4 bases; unmatched junction nucleotides: 4. This CDR3 spans 15 amino acids. As DNA, the CDR3 is TGTGCCAGCAGTTTCCCGGACAGGGGTAATCAGCCCCAGCATTTT. Translation: CASSFPDRGNQPQHF.

V is TRBV20-1 and J is TRBJ2-5, with a weak D call TRBD2 (6 bases). The J call may be mistaken, given a closer DNA end match to TRBJ2-1. CDR3 size: 15 residues. From germline, CDR1 is DFQATT and CDR2 SNEGSKA (reference sequence). The CDR3, as DNA: TGCAGTGCTAGAGAAAGTAGCGGATTTTACAATGAGCAGTTCTTC. It translates to CSARESSGFYNEQFF.

The J gene is TRBJ1-1, the V gene TRBV14; 7 bases are a match to TRBD1. The CDR3 spans 14 residues. Germline CDR1 is SGHDN and CDR2 is FVKESK. The ends lost 3 bases at V and 11 bases at J; junction bases unmatched: 12. The CDR3 loop is CASSQTRGRRKAFF. The CDR3 nucleotides are TGTGCCAGCAGCCAGACTAGGGGGCGCCGGAAGGCTTTCTTT.

In its sample, this clonotype was seen many times. V and J are TRBV4-3 and TRBJ2-2, with D perhaps matching TRBD2 (6 bases). Germline assignment: CDR1 LGHNA and CDR2 YSLEER. This CDR3 comprises 14 residues. V dropped 4 bases and J dropped 3 bases, with 9 bases sitting between them. This CDR3 reads CASSLGGYTGELFF. Here the CDR3 DNA reads TGCGCCAGCAGCCTCGGAGGGTACACCGGGGAGCTGTTTTTT.

The J gene is TRBJ2-1, the V gene TRBV19; a possible D gene is TRBD1 (5 bases). Germline CDR1 LNHDA, CDR2 SQIVND (reference sequence). The V gene lost 5 bases and the J gene lost 0 bases, with 11 bases spanning the gap. The CDR3 length is 15 residues. The CDR3 loop is CASSSYRSSYNEQFF. The CDR3 nucleotides are TGTGCCAGTAGTTCATACAGGAGCTCCTACAATGAGCAGTTCTTC.

This clonotype was found a few times. The chain joins TRBV6-1 to TRBJ2-3, with unresolved D. The CDR3 extends over 15 amino acids. Per germline, CDR1 MNHNS and CDR2 SASEGT. The V and J ends lost 2 bases and 2 bases respectively, with 11 bases between them. The CDR3 region has the DNA TGTGCCAGCAGTGAAAGAGCGAGCAACACAGATACGCAGTATTTT. This codes for CASSERASNTDTQYF.

The J gene is TRBJ1-6, the V gene TRBV7-9, with D possibly TRBD1 on 5 matching bases. There are 17 residues in the CDR3. Germline CDR1 and CDR2: SEHNR and FQNEAQ (reference sequence). Trimming removed 3 bases at V and 0 bases at J, with 12 bases between. The CDR3 here is CASSLAQVSSYNSPLHF. CDR3 sequence (DNA): TGTGCCAGCAGCTTGGCACAGGTCAGCTCCTATAATTCACCCCTCCACTTT.

This chain uses TRBV28 with TRBJ2-4; 8 bases are a match to TRBD1. Germline-derived CDR1 and CDR2 are MDHEN and SYDVKM. The CDR3 spans 14 residues. Germline trimming cut 5 bases from V and 8 bases from J; bases unmatched to any gene: 8. The DNA of the CDR3 is TGTGCCAGCAGTACCATGACAGGGGTGGACATTCAGTACTTC. It is translated as CASSTMTGVDIQYF. Variable domain in full (rest from reference TRBV28 and TRBJ2-4): DVKVTQSSRYLVKRTGEKVFLECVQDMDHENMFWYRQDPGLGLRLIYFSYDVKMKEKGDIPEGYSVSREKKERFSLILESASTNQTSMYLCASSTMTGVDIQYFGAGTRLSVL.

This clonotype was detected once. The chain recombines TRBV6-1 with TRBJ1-3, with 7 bases fitting TRBD1. V was pared by 4 bases and J by 0 bases, with 3 bases of the junction left unmatched. This CDR3 is 15 amino acids long. CDR1 and CDR2 (germline): MNHNS, SASEGT. Here the CDR3 DNA reads TGTGCCAGCAGTGGTCGGGACAGCTCTGGAAACACCATATATTTT. Translating it yields CASSGRDSSGNTIYF.

This clonotype turned up a few times. The chain links TRBV28 to TRBJ1-4, with 7 bases aligning to TRBD1. Per germline, CDR1 MDHEN and CDR2 SYDVKM. V was pared by 7 bases and J by 5 bases, with 10 bases of the junction left unmatched. The CDR3 runs 15 residues. The CDR3 nucleotides read TGTGCCAGCACCCTTGCGGGACAGTCGAATGAAAAACTGTTTTTT. Its protein product is CASTLAGQSNEKLFF. Supplemented by reference TRBV28 and TRBJ1-4, the full variable domain reads DVKVTQSSRYLVKRTGEKVFLECVQDMDHENMFWYRQDPGLGLRLIYFSYDVKMKEKGDIPEGYSVSREKKERFSLILESASTNQTSMYLCASTLAGQSNEKLFFGSGTQLSVL.

The chain employs TRBV10-3 and TRBJ2-3, with 11 bases matching TRBD2. J was trimmed by 2 bases and V by 11 bases; bases with no gene match: 6. The germline CDR1 and CDR2 sequences are ENHRY and SYGVKD. CDR3 length equals 14 residues. The CDR3 DNA follows: TGTGCCGCGAGACTAGCGGGGACCACAGATACGCAGTATTTT. This translates into CAARLAGTTDTQYF.

This clonotype came up a few times. The CDR3 DNA reads as TGCGCCAGCAGCCAAGGGGAACGGCGGCCCCAGCATTTT. The encoded protein is CASSQGERRPQHF. The rearrangement joins TRBV4-1 to TRBJ1-5, with D uncertain. V shed 1 base and J shed 9 bases, with 10 bases lying between them. The CDR3 totals 13 residues. Germline V gives CDR1 MGHRA, CDR2 YSYEKL.

This clonotype came up a few times. V and J are TRBV11-2 and TRBJ2-3; TRBD2 is a possible D gene (5 bases). Between the trimmed V and J ends, which lost 4 bases and 3 bases, there was a span of 8 bases. The CDR3 length is 13 residues. Germline CDR1 is SGHAT and CDR2 is FQNNGV. CDR3 protein: CASSSEVTDTQYF. In DNA form, the CDR3 reads TGTGCCAGCAGCTCGGAGGTTACAGATACGCAGTATTTT.

This clonotype has a handful of counts. The rearrangement joins TRBV12-3 or TRBV12-4 to TRBJ2-1, with D possibly matching TRBD2 (5 bases). The CDR3 loop spans 13 amino acids. Trimming removed 6 bases at V and 5 bases at J, with 11 bases between. The CDR3 DNA reads as TGTGCCAGCAGACTAGGAGCTAACAATGAGCAGTTCTTC. Translating gives CASRLGANNEQFF.

Only a few counts were recorded for this clonotype. The chain is built from TRBV10-2 and TRBJ2-2; D call uncertain. The germline V gene encodes CDR1 WSHSY and CDR2 SAAADI. The V and J ends lost 2 bases and 6 bases respectively, with 4 bases between them. This CDR3 is 12 amino acids long. Here the CDR3 reads CASSEESGELFF. The DNA of the CDR3 is TGCGCCAGCAGTGAGGAATCCGGGGAGCTGTTTTTT.